These 10 T cell receptor beta chains came from one sample sequenced in a study of T cells in Graves' hyperthyroidism and ophthalmopathy. RNA transcripts were the template for amplifying TCR beta CDR3 regions. Carried out on the TCR CDR3, a first-round RT-PCR used the HTBI primer set. Each CDR3 protein is one row after TCRdb ran MiXCR on the multiplex PCR reads. The data hold approximately 410,000 distinct CDR3 sequences, with roughly an eighth observed a single time. The sequenced material came from blood. Source of these receptors: a woman between 18 and 30 years old with Graves' hyperthyroidism.

The sample holds many counts of this clonotype. This sequence joins TRBV5-1 and TRBJ1-4; TRBD1 agrees at 7 bases. The length of the CDR3 is 15 residues. The junction had 7 bases not matched to a gene; V was cut back by 0 bases and J by 8 bases. Germline CDR1 SGHRS, CDR2 YFSETQ. The CDR3 nucleotides read TGCGCCAGCAGCTTGGGTGACAGGGATGAGGAAAAACTGTTTTTT. Protein: CASSLGDRDEEKLFF.

For this clonotype: One junction end disagrees with the germline gene, perhaps due to a read error. V is TRBV19 and J is TRBJ2-3; the D gene is possibly TRBD2 (6 bases). This CDR3 has 17 amino acids. Germline V lookup: CDR1 LNHDA, CDR2 SQIVND (reference sequence). The CDR3 spells CASSIGSGGKLTDTRYF. The CDR3 bases are TGTGCCAGTAGTATCGGCTCGGGCGGGAAGCTCACAGATACGCGGTATTTT.

This clonotype showed up many times. The chain uses TRBV20-1 and TRBJ2-7; the match to TRBD2 covers 7 bases. Germline lookup yields CDR1 DFQATT and CDR2 SNEGSKA (reference sequence). The CDR3 sequence is 13 residues long. With 3 bases clipped from V and 12 bases from J, the junction kept 14 bases outside the gene matches. The CDR3 DNA is TGCAGTGCTAGCCAGGCGGGAGAGTCACGAGTGTACTTC. Translation: CSASQAGESRVYF.

At least ten counts were recorded for this clonotype. The J gene is TRBJ2-7, the V gene TRBV7-8, with no clear D. CDR1 and CDR2 (germline): SGHVS, FQNEAQ. The CDR3 totals 17 residues. Trimming took off 5 bases at V and 2 bases at J, with 22 bases between the two ends. The CDR3 DNA reads TGTGCCAGCAGCGGGCGTAAGACAAGGTCCCGAACCTACGAGCAGTACTTC. Its translation: CASSGRKTRSRTYEQYF.

This clonotype was seen a few times. The chain recombines TRBV4-3 with TRBJ2-3, with 7 bases that match TRBD2. The length of the CDR3 is 16 residues. V was clipped by 1 base and J by 8 bases; unmatched bases: 12. Looked up from germline, CDR1 is LGHNA and CDR2 is YSLEER. CDR3 nucleotides: TGCGCCAGCAGCCAAGGTCTAGCGGCCCAGAGGGGTACGCAGTATTTT. It codes for CASSQGLAAQRGTQYF.

This chain links TRBV28 with TRBJ1-4; no reliable D call. CDR1 MDHEN and CDR2 SYDVKM come from the germline V gene. CDR3 length: 14 amino acids. The germline V and J ends were trimmed by 5 bases and 7 bases, with 14 bases remaining between them. CDR3 coding DNA: TGTGCCAGCAGTCCTCCCCCACGCGGTGAAAAACTGTTTTTT. Translated, it gives CASSPPPRGEKLFF.

The chain uses TRBV7-9 and TRBJ2-1; 10 bases match TRBD1. This CDR3 has 17 residues. V lost 2 bases to trimming and J lost 4 bases; unmatched junction nucleotides: 8. Germline V CDR1 and CDR2: SEHNR, FQNEAQ (reference sequence). CDR3 protein: CASSLNRGDRGYNEQFF. DNA of the CDR3: TGTGCCAGCAGCTTAAATAGAGGGGACAGGGGATACAATGAGCAGTTCTTC.

V usage is TRBV7-9 and J usage is TRBJ1-2; 10 bases are shared with TRBD1. The CDR3 extends over 15 amino acids. V lost 5 bases, J lost 5 bases, and 8 bases stayed unmatched. Germline V CDR1 and CDR2: SEHNR, FQNEAQ (reference sequence). The CDR3 reads CASSPWDRGIYGYTF. The CDR3 DNA is TGTGCCAGCAGCCCTTGGGACAGGGGCATATATGGCTACACCTTC.

The V gene is TRBV30, the J gene TRBJ2-2; 9 nucleotides align to TRBD1. The ends lost 4 bases at V and 6 bases at J; junction bases unmatched: 3. This CDR3 is built from 13 residues. The germline V gene encodes CDR1 GTSNPN and CDR2 SVGIG (reference sequence). The CDR3 loop reads CAWIQGAAGELFF. The CDR3 DNA follows: TGTGCCTGGATACAGGGGGCGGCCGGGGAGCTGTTTTTT.

This clonotype was counted a few times. The chain joins TRBV6-1 to TRBJ2-2, with a weak D call TRBD1 (6 bases). From germline, CDR1 is MNHNS and CDR2 SASEGT. V lost 6 bases and J lost 6, with 17 bases in between. The CDR3 is 15 amino acids. CDR3 bases: TGTGCCAGCAGCTATACAGGGAATTCGCCCGGGGAGCTGTTTTTT. Translating gives CASSYTGNSPGELFF.